The 10 T cell receptor beta chains in this list originate from one sample, sequenced in a study of shared clonotypes between healthy human individuals. The method was immunoSEQ multiplex PCR; TCRdb's version includes in-frame clones alone and lacks a portion of them. The table has millions of clones, approximately 95% seen once. Sequencing was done on a sample of naive CD4+ T cells from PBMCs. The subset is: CD45RA+ positively selected. These receptors all stem from a man aged 18 to 30 in good health. Some clones in this sample may be carry-over from other donors' samples.

J is TRBJ2-3 and V is TRBV29-1; tentative D call: TRBD2 (6 bases). V lost 7 bases and J lost 2, with 19 bases in between. Per the germline V gene, CDR1 is SQVTM and CDR2 is ANQGSEA. CDR3 length: 15 residues. CDR3 region: CSAPGGPSFTDTQYF. The CDR3 DNA follows: TGCAGCGCACCTGGAGGGCCCTCTTTCACAGATACGCAGTATTTT.

This clone was detected only once. The rearrangement uses TRBV2 and TRBJ2-3; 8 bases are a match to TRBD2. V lost 2 bases, J lost 1 base, and 5 bases stayed unmatched. The CDR3 consists of 16 residues. Germline CDR1 SNHLY, CDR2 FYNNEI. CDR3: CASSESSGSGTDTQYF. CDR3 DNA sequence: TGTGCCAGCAGTGAAAGCAGCGGGAGCGGCACAGATACGCAGTATTTT. Variable domain in full (rest from reference TRBV2 and TRBJ2-3): EPEVTQTPSHQVTQMGQEVILRCVPISNHLYFYWYRQILGQKVEFLVSFYNNEISEKSEIFDDQFSVERPDGSNFTLKIRSTKLEDSAMYFCASSESSGSGTDTQYFGPGTRLTVL.

The chain uses TRBV5-1 and TRBJ2-5, with 8 bases lining up with TRBD1. In germline, CDR1 is SGHRS, CDR2 YFSETQ. The J segment lost 1 base and the V segment lost 0 bases, leaving 5 bases of the junction unmatched. The CDR3 has 16 amino acids. Here the CDR3 DNA reads TGCGCCAGCAGCTTGGCACCAGGGGGCCTCCAAGAGACCCAGTACTTC. It is translated as CASSLAPGGLQETQYF.

In this sample, this clone turned up once. The J gene is TRBJ2-2, the V gene TRBV7-9; 10 nucleotides match TRBD2. Germline CDR1 is SEHNR and CDR2 is FQNEAQ (reference sequence). V lost 3 bases and J lost 1; bases outside the gene matches: 5. CDR3 length equals 17 residues. For the CDR3, the DNA is TGTGCCAGCAGCTTTCCTAGCGGGAGCCTGAACACCGGGGAGCTGTTTTTT. It translates to CASSFPSGSLNTGELFF.

The chain links TRBV6-5 to TRBJ1-1, with a possible D match to TRBD1 (6 bases). Germline CDR1 and CDR2: MNHEY and SVGAGI. The CDR3 consists of 13 residues. Trimming pared 2 bases from V and 4 bases from J, leaving 8 bases between. CDR3 nucleotide sequence: TGTGCCAGCAGTTACACAGGGCGCACTGAAGCTTTCTTT. This sequence encodes CASSYTGRTEAFF.

The chain carries TRBV19 and TRBJ2-7; 9 nucleotides agree with TRBD1. This CDR3 has 15 residues. Germline lookup yields CDR1 LNHDA and CDR2 SQIVND (reference sequence). Losses at the gene ends were 6 bases for V and 1 base for J; bases not matched to a gene: 7. Here the CDR3 DNA reads TGTGCCAGTAGAACCCGGGGGACAGGGTCCTACGAGCAGTACTTC. It is translated as CASRTRGTGSYEQYF.

This clone appeared once. The V and J genes are TRBV7-7 and TRBJ2-5; 7 bases agree with TRBD2. V shed 1 base and J 8 bases; nucleotides not matched to a gene: 10. Germline CDR1 is SSHAT and CDR2 is FNYEAQ (reference sequence). The CDR3 length is 15 residues. CDR3 region: CASSLDVSAGDTQYF. The DNA for the CDR3 is TGTGCCAGCAGCTTAGATGTTTCGGCGGGAGACACCCAGTACTTC.

This clone was counted a single time. The chain couples TRBV4-1 to TRBJ2-2; TRBD1 matches 7 bases. V shed 4 bases and J 3 bases; nucleotides not matched to a gene: 8. Germline V gene sequence: CDR1 MGHRA, CDR2 YSYEKL. This CDR3 has 16 residues. The CDR3 region has the DNA TGCGCCAGCAGCCTCGGAATAGACAGGGACACCGGGGAGCTGTTTTTT. This sequence encodes CASSLGIDRDTGELFF.

About this clone: The same CDR3 is also encoded by other DNA sequences in this sample. The chain is built from TRBV5-1 and TRBJ2-1; 7 nucleotides line up with TRBD2. The germline gives CDR1 SGHRS, CDR2 YFSETQ. Trimming at V came to 0 bases and at J to 3 bases, leaving 6 bases not matched to a gene. There are 16 residues in the CDR3. The CDR3 sequence is CASSLAGAGSYNEQFF. DNA for the CDR3: TGCGCCAGCAGCTTGGCAGGAGCGGGAAGCTACAATGAGCAGTTCTTC.

The chain has TRBV15 and TRBJ2-1, with D tentatively TRBD1 (7 bases). CDR1 LNHNV and CDR2 YYDKDF come from the germline V gene (reference sequence). The CDR3 runs 15 residues. The V end lost 0 bases, the J end lost 5 bases, and 11 bases lay between the germline ends. In nucleotides, the CDR3 is TGTGCCACCAGCAGAGACCCAGGGGGGAACAATGAGCAGTTCTTC. Translated, it gives CATSRDPGGNNEQFF.